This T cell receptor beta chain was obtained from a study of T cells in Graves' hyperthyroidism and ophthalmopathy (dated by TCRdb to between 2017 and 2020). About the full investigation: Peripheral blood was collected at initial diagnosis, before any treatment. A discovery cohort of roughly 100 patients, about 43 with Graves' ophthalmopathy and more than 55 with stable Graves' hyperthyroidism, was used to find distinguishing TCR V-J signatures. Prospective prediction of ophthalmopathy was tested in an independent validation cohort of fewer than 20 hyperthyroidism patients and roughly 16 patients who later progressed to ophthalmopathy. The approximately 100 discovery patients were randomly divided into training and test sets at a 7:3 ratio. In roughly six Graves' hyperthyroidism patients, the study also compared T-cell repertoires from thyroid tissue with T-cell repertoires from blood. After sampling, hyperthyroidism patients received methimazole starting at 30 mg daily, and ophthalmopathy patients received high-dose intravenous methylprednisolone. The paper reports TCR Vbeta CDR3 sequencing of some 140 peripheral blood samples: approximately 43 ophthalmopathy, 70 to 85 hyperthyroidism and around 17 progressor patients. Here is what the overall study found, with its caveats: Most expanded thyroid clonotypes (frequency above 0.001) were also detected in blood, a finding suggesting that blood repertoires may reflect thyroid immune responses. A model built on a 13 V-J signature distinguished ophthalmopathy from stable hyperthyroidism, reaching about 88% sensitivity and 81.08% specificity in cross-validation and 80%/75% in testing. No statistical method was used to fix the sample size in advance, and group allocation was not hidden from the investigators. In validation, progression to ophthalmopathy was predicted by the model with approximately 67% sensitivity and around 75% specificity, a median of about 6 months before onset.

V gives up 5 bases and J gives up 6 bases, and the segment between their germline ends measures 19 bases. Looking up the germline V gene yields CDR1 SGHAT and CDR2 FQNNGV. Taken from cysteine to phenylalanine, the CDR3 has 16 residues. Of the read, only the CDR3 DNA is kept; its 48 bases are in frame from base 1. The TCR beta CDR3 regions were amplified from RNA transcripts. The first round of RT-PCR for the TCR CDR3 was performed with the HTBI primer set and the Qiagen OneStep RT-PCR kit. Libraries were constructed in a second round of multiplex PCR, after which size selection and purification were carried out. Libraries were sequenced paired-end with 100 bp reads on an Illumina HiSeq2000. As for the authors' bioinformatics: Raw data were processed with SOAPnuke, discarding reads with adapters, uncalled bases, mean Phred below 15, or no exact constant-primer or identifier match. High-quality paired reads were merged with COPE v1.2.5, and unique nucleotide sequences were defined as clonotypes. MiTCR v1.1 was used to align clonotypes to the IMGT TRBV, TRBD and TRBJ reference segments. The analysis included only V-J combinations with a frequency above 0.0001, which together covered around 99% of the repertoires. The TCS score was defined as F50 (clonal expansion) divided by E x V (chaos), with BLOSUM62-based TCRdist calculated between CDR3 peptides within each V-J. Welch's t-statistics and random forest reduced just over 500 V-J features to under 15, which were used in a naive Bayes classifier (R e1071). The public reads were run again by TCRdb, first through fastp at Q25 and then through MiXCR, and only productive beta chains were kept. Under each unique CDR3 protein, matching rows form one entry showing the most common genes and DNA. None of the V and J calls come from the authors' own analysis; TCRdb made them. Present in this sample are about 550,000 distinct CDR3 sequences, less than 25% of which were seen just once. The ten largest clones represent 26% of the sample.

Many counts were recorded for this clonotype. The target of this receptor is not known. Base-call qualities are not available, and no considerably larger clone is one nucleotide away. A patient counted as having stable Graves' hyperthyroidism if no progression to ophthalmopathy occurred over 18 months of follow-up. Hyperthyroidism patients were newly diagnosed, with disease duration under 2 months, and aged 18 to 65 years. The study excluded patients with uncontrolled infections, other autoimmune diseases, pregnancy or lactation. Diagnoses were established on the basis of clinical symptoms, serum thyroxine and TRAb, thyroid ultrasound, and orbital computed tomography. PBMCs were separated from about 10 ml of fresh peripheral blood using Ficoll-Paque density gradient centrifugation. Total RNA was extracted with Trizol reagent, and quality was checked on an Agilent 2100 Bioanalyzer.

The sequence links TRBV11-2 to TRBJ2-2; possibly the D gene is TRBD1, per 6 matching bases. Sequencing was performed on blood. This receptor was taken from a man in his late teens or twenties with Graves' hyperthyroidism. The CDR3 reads CASSVVLTGSAGELFF. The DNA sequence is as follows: TGTGCCAGCAGCGTAGTCCTCACAGGGAGCGCCGGGGAGCTGTTTTTT.